This TCR beta chain was sequenced for a study of T cell responses to AZD1222 COVID-19 vaccine. CDR1 is SGHTA, CDR2 FQGNSA, per germline. CDR3 size: 14 residues. Trimming took 5 bases from V and 4 from J, leaving 14 bases between them. Only in-frame clones appear in the TCRdb table, and some are missing; sequencing was by immunoSEQ multiplex PCR. The table has tens of thousands of clones, roughly 85% seen once; the top ten hold 3.4%. Comment on this clone: Its antigen remains unknown. The sample carries other DNA sequences with the same CDR3.

Study-level points and caveats: A reported finding is that nearly half of spike-specific TCRs target unmutated variant regions. Recipients of two AZD1222 doses showed rising Spike-specific TCR breadth and depth. There were repertoire samples only from the period after the peak T cell response. Females outnumbered males among donors, who were mostly white British; clonal diversity was possibly underestimated.

The chain employs TRBV7-2 and TRBJ1-1; possibly TRBD1 for D (5 bases). The sequences come from peripheral blood, collected 28 days after the second AZD1222 dose. This TCR derives from an adult who received the AZD1222 COVID-19 vaccine. CDR3 nucleotides: TGTGCCAGCAGCCTAAGTGGGGGGGGCACTGAAGCTTTCTTT. Translating gives CASSLSGGGTEAFF.